The 26 T cell receptor beta chains given below trace back to one sample, sequenced in a study of blood T cell repertoires in COVID-19. The protocol was immunoSEQ multiplex PCR, while the TCRdb copy is restricted to in-frame clones and leaves out a portion. The sample has a few hundred thousand clones, around 81% seen once; the top ten hold roughly 2%. What was sequenced was peripheral blood. The receptors were sampled from a young man who had recovered from COVID-19.

This clone was counted a single time. This sequence joins TRBV19 and TRBJ1-1; the D gene is possibly TRBD1 (5 bases). This CDR3 contains 15 residues. V shed 6 bases and J shed 2 bases, with 16 bases lying between them. Germline assignment: CDR1 LNHDA and CDR2 SQIVND (reference sequence). CDR3 protein: CASREQVSYNTEAFF. In DNA form, the CDR3 reads TGTGCCAGTAGAGAACAGGTTTCCTATAACACTGAAGCTTTCTTT. Together with reference TRBV19 and TRBJ1-1, the CDR3 gives the full variable domain: DGGITQSPKYLFRKEGQNVTLSCEQNLNHDAMYWYRQDPGQGLRLIYYSQIVNDFQKGDIAEGYSVSREKKESFPLTVTSAQKNPTAFYLCASREQVSYNTEAFFGQGTRLTVV.

This chain uses TRBV5-8 with TRBJ1-2; 8 positions match TRBD1. CDR1 is SGHTS and CDR2 is YDEGEE in the germline V gene. This CDR3 is 14 amino acids long. Germline trimming cut 0 bases from V and 8 bases from J; bases unmatched to any gene: 6. CDR3: CASSLDTGGKGYTF. CDR3 nucleotide sequence: TGTGCCAGCAGCTTGGACACAGGGGGTAAAGGCTACACCTTC.

The chain combines TRBV3-1 (or the pseudogene TRBV3-2) with TRBJ1-4; D possibly corresponds to TRBD1 (6 bases). The germline V and J ends were trimmed by 2 bases and 5 bases, with 6 bases remaining between them. CDR3 length: 13 amino acids. The germline gives CDR1 LGHDT, CDR2 YNNKEL (reference sequence). CDR3 coding DNA: TGTGCCAGCAGCCAACAGGGGAATGAAAAACTGTTTTTT. Protein sequence: CASSQQGNEKLFF.

The chain joins TRBV28 to TRBJ1-1; the D gene is possibly TRBD1 (5 bases). The V gene lost 3 bases and the J gene lost 5 bases, with 7 bases spanning the gap. From germline, CDR1 is MDHEN and CDR2 SYDVKM. This CDR3 has 12 residues. CDR3: CASSLTVTEAFF. CDR3 nucleotide sequence: TGTGCCAGCAGTTTGACAGTTACTGAAGCTTTCTTT. The full variable domain, rest sourced from reference TRBV28 and TRBJ1-1, is DVKVTQSSRYLVKRTGEKVFLECVQDMDHENMFWYRQDPGLGLRLIYFSYDVKMKEKGDIPEGYSVSREKKERFSLILESASTNQTSMYLCASSLTVTEAFFGQGTRLTVV.

This chain connects TRBV5-1 to TRBJ1-5, with 7 nucleotides matching TRBD1. V lost 2 bases, J lost 7 bases, and 6 bases stayed unmatched. The germline V gene has CDR1 SGHRS and CDR2 YFSETQ. The CDR3 contains 14 residues. The CDR3 here is CASSLTGEGQPQHF. DNA of the CDR3: TGCGCCAGCAGCTTAACAGGGGAAGGGCAGCCCCAGCATTTT.

The chain has TRBV18 and TRBJ1-3, with TRBD1 matching 7 bases. The length of the CDR3 is 16 residues. Germline CDR1 is KGHSH and CDR2 is LQKENI. Trimming cost V 3 bases and J 3 bases; bases outside gene matches: 8. CDR3 region: CASSPYSGQDGNTIYF. CDR3 in DNA: TGTGCCAGCTCACCGTACTCTGGACAGGATGGAAACACCATATATTTT.

This clone was detected a few times. The genes are TRBV11-2 and TRBJ2-5, with 7 bases matching TRBD1. In germline, CDR1 is SGHAT, CDR2 FQNNGV. The CDR3 spans 16 residues. Trimming at V came to 0 bases and at J to 5 bases, leaving 9 bases not matched to a gene. As DNA, the CDR3 is TGTGCCAGCAGCTTAGACTTAACCCTCAGGGGGGAGACCCAGTACTTC. It encodes CASSLDLTLRGETQYF.

The chain couples TRBV27 to TRBJ2-7, with TRBD2 matching 8 bases. Trimming took 4 bases from V and 2 from J; bases not matched to a gene: 7. This CDR3 spans 15 amino acids. Germline V gene lookup returns CDR1 MNHEY and CDR2 SMNVEV (reference sequence). The DNA for the CDR3 is TGTGCCAGCAGTTCCTCCGGGACTAGGGCCTACGAGCAGTACTTC. This codes for CASSSSGTRAYEQYF.

V usage is TRBV3-1 (or the pseudogene TRBV3-2) and J usage is TRBJ2-1; 11 nucleotides agree with TRBD2. The CDR3 covers 15 residues. Germline V gene data show CDR1 as LGHDT and CDR2 as YNNKEL (reference sequence). The junction had 7 bases not matched to a gene; V was cut back by 3 bases and J by 9 bases. CDR3 sequence reads: CASSQRLAGTIEQFF. CDR3 nucleotides: TGTGCCAGCAGCCAGCGACTAGCGGGGACTATTGAGCAGTTCTTC.

The chain is built from TRBV6-2 or TRBV6-3 and TRBJ2-1; 8 bases agree with TRBD2. This CDR3 comprises 18 residues. Germline V gives CDR1 MNHEY, CDR2 SVGEGT. The junction had 18 bases not matched to a gene; V was cut back by 5 bases and J by 6 bases. The chain's CDR3 is CASSPRDAGTRSPNEQFF. As DNA, the CDR3 is TGTGCCAGCAGTCCGCGCGACGCAGGGACTAGAAGCCCCAATGAGCAGTTCTTC.

The chain uses TRBV19 and TRBJ2-1; 7 positions match TRBD1. With 9 bases clipped from V and 3 bases from J, the junction kept 5 bases outside the gene matches. CDR1 and CDR2 (germline): LNHDA, SQIVND (reference sequence). The CDR3 has 13 amino acids. The CDR3: CASGQDNYNEQFF. The CDR3, as DNA: TGTGCCAGCGGACAGGATAACTACAATGAGCAGTTCTTC. Full variable domain (rest looked up from reference TRBV19 and TRBJ2-1): DGGITQSPKYLFRKEGQNVTLSCEQNLNHDAMYWYRQDPGQGLRLIYYSQIVNDFQKGDIAEGYSVSREKKESFPLTVTSAQKNPTAFYLCASGQDNYNEQFFGPGTRLTVL.

The chain couples TRBV19 to TRBJ2-5, with no clear D. The germline V gene has CDR1 LNHDA and CDR2 SQIVND (reference sequence). CDR3 length equals 14 residues. V lost 5 bases and J lost 1, with 11 bases in between. The CDR3 DNA follows: TGTGCCAGTAGTCCCTCGACTCGCCAAGAGACCCAGTACTTC. Translated, it gives CASSPSTRQETQYF.

The chain recombines TRBV19 with TRBJ1-2; 9 bases are a match to TRBD1. V dropped 4 bases and J dropped 2; count of bases not matched to a gene: 2. Per germline, CDR1 LNHDA and CDR2 SQIVND (reference sequence). The CDR3 spans 14 residues. In nucleotides, the CDR3 is TGTGCCAGTAGTAGGGACAGGGACAACTATGGCTACACCTTC. The encoded protein is CASSRDRDNYGYTF.

The gene calls are TRBV28 and TRBJ2-7; D might be TRBD2 (7 bases). V lost 4 bases to trimming and J lost 4 bases, with 23 bases between them. Germline V gene lookup returns CDR1 MDHEN and CDR2 SYDVKM. CDR3 length: 17 amino acids. CDR3 sequence reads: CASSSPRVGRGIYEQYV. CDR3 bases: TGTGCCAGCAGTTCGCCCAGGGTAGGGAGGGGGATTTACGAGCAGTACGTC.

This clone was seen a few times. The V call is TRBV3-1 (or the pseudogene TRBV3-2), the J call TRBJ1-4; 8 bases are shared with TRBD1. Germline values: CDR1 LGHDT, CDR2 YNNKEL (reference sequence). The CDR3 has 16 amino acids. V was pared by 1 base and J by 7 bases, with 8 bases of the junction left unmatched. CDR3 coding DNA: TGTGCCAGCAGCCAAGCATTGGACAGGGTTGGTGAAAAACTGTTTTTT. Amino acid sequence: CASSQALDRVGEKLFF.

The chain has TRBV11-3 and TRBJ2-2; D may be TRBD2 (6 bases). With 3 bases removed from V and 4 bases from J, the gap between germline ends came to 6 bases. Germline CDR1 is SGHNT and CDR2 is YENEEA. This CDR3 has 13 residues. The CDR3, as DNA: TGTGCCAGCAGCTTGGGGGGCACCGGGGAGCTGTTTTTT. Residues: CASSLGGTGELFF. Looking up the rest from reference TRBV11-3 and TRBJ2-2 gives the full variable domain: EAGVVQSPRYKIIEKKQPVAFWCNPISGHNTLYWYLQNLGQGPELLIRYENEEAVDDSQLPKDRFSAERLKGVDSTLKIQPAELGDSAVYLCASSLGGTGELFFGEGSRLTVL.

This chain joins TRBV4-1 and TRBJ2-7; 7 positions agree with TRBD2. This CDR3 region has 17 residues. The germline V gene has CDR1 MGHRA and CDR2 YSYEKL. The V gene end was trimmed by 1 base and the J gene end by 2 bases; junction bases not matched to a gene: 11. The CDR3 sequence: CASSQGGRASGTYEQYF. CDR3 in DNA: TGCGCCAGCAGCCAAGGGGGTAGGGCTAGCGGCACCTACGAGCAGTACTTC.

The CDR3 is CASSLRTDEKELFF. Here the CDR3 DNA reads TGTGCCAGCAGCTTACGGACAGACGAAAAGGAGCTGTTTTTT. The rearrangement uses TRBV7-2 and TRBJ2-2; TRBD1 is a possible D gene (6 bases). CDR3 size: 14 residues. The ends were cut back, 2 bases at V and 10 bases at J, with 14 bases in the middle. The V gene's germline CDR1 is SGHTA and CDR2 FQGNSA.

This clone was seen a single time. The chain employs TRBV9 and TRBJ2-1; 9 bases align to TRBD1. The V gene end was trimmed by 3 bases and the J gene end by 8 bases; junction bases not matched to a gene: 6. The germline V gene has CDR1 SGDLS and CDR2 YYNGEE. This CDR3 comprises 14 residues. The CDR3 nucleotides are TGTGCCAGCAGCGATGGGACAGGGTCGGATGAGCAGTTCTTC. It translates to CASSDGTGSDEQFF. The full variable domain, rest sourced from reference TRBV9 and TRBJ2-1, is DSGVTQTPKHLITATGQRVTLRCSPRSGDLSVYWYQQSLDQGLQFLIQYYNGEERAKGNILERFSAQQFPDLHSELNLSSLELGDSALYFCASSDGTGSDEQFFGPGTRLTVL.

V and J are TRBV18 and TRBJ1-2; 10 positions agree with TRBD1. After removal of 3 bases from V and 7 bases from J, the junction contained 2 bases not matched to a gene. CDR1 and CDR2 from the germline V gene are KGHSH and LQKENI. CDR3 length equals 13 residues. The CDR3 DNA reads TGTGCCAGCTCACCGTGGGACAGGGGTGGCTACACCTTC. This encodes CASSPWDRGGYTF.

The J gene is TRBJ1-5, the V gene TRBV28, with D maybe TRBD1 (5 bases). V was clipped by 7 bases and J by 7 bases, with 11 bases between them. CDR1 and CDR2 (germline): MDHEN, SYDVKM. The CDR3 spans 12 residues. CDR3 in amino acids: CASKRGGQPQHF. CDR3 DNA: TGTGCCAGCAAGAGGGGAGGCCAGCCCCAGCATTTT.

This clone ranks as medium-sized. J is TRBJ2-1 and V is TRBV11-2, with D possibly TRBD2 on 6 matching bases. This CDR3 is built from 15 residues. Between the trimmed V and J ends, which lost 5 bases and 0 bases, there was a span of 11 bases. CDR1 and CDR2 from the germline V gene are SGHAT and FQNNGV. CDR3 in DNA: TGTGCCAGCAGCCAGCGGGTTAGCTCCTACAATGAGCAGTTCTTC. It yields the protein CASSQRVSSYNEQFF.

The chain combines TRBV28 with TRBJ1-2; 11 nucleotides align to TRBD1. This CDR3 is built from 17 residues. The germline gives CDR1 MDHEN, CDR2 SYDVKM. With 3 bases clipped from V and 4 bases from J, the junction kept 10 bases outside the gene matches. The DNA for the CDR3 is TGTGCCAGCAGTTTGGGGACAGGGGGTTTTCGAGTCTATGGCTACACCTTC. Translation gives CASSLGTGGFRVYGYTF.

This clone was found a few times. The gene calls are TRBV18 and TRBJ1-1; 8 bases map to TRBD1. This CDR3 has 16 residues. The V and J ends lost 0 bases and 2 bases, in that order; junction bases with no gene match: 5. The germline V gene has CDR1 KGHSH and CDR2 LQKENI. In nucleotides, the CDR3 is TGTGCCAGCTCACCACCTCAGGGGGCTAGAAACACTGAAGCTTTCTTT. Protein product: CASSPPQGARNTEAFF.

The rearrangement joins TRBV3-1 (or the pseudogene TRBV3-2) to TRBJ1-5; the D is unclear. With 1 base removed from V and 3 bases from J, the gap between germline ends came to 10 bases. The CDR3 contains 15 residues. CDR1 is LGHDT, CDR2 YNNKEL, per germline (reference sequence). DNA for the CDR3: TGTGCCAGCAGCCAAGGCCTTAAACACAATCAGCCCCAGCATTTT. This codes for CASSQGLKHNQPQHF.

This clone has only one observation. The chain joins TRBV9 to TRBJ2-5, with 7 bases fitting TRBD2. This CDR3 is built from 14 residues. Germline CDR1 reads SGDLS; CDR2 reads YYNGEE. V gave up 3 bases and J gave up 4 bases; unmatched junction bases: 6. This CDR3 is CASSEGGARETQYF. The CDR3 nucleotides read TGTGCCAGCAGCGAGGGAGGGGCGAGAGAGACCCAGTACTTC.